This TCR beta chain was observed in a study of blood T cell repertoires in COVID-19. On the study more broadly: Samples representing acute and convalescent COVID-19 were sourced from the United States, Italy and Spain. The analysed material was cDNA or gDNA that came from T cells, B-cell-depleted T cells, or PBMCs.

Methods used by the authors: Estimation of nucleated cell counts was performed using reference gene primer amplification. Data came from immunoSEQ multiplex PCR; TCRdb stores just in-frame clones and leaves some out. The V and J calls and the clone size are those of that table, but D and trimming were determined from the DNA. The profile covers about 240,000 clones, with 86% appearing a single time and 6.2% taken by the ten largest. Germline V lookup: CDR1 SGHRS, CDR2 YFSETQ. Trimming at V came to 7 bases and at J to 2 bases, leaving 9 bases not matched to a gene. The CDR3 is 14 residues long. The sequenced sample was peripheral blood. The TCR originated in a man aged 55 to 70 with acute or convalescent COVID-19. The chain uses TRBV5-1 and TRBJ2-7; TRBD1 agrees at 7 bases. The chain's CDR3 is CASSLGDRPYEQYF. The CDR3 nucleotides read TGCGCCAGCTCACTGGGGGACAGACCCTACGAGCAGTACTTC. Drawing the rest from reference TRBV5-1 and TRBJ2-7, the complete variable domain is KAGVTQTPRYLIKTRGQQVTLSCSPISGHRSVSWYQQTPGQGLQFLFEYFSETQRNKGNFPGRFSGRQFSNSRSEMNVSTLELGDSALYLCASSLGDRPYEQYFGPGTRLTVT.